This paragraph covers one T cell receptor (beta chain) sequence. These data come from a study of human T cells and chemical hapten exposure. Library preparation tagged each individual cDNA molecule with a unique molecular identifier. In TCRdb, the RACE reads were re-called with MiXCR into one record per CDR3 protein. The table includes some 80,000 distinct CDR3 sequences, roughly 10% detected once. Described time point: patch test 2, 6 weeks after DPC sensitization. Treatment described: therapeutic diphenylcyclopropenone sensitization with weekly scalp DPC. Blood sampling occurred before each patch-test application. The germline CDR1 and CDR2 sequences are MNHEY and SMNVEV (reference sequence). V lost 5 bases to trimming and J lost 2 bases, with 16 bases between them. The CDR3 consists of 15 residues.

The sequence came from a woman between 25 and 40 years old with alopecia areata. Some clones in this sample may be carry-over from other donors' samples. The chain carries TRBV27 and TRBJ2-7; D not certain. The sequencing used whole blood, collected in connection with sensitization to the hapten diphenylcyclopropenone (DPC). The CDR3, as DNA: TGTGCCAGCAGTGTTGTGGGGAAAGTCACCTACGAGCAGTACTTC. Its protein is CASSVVGKVTYEQYF.